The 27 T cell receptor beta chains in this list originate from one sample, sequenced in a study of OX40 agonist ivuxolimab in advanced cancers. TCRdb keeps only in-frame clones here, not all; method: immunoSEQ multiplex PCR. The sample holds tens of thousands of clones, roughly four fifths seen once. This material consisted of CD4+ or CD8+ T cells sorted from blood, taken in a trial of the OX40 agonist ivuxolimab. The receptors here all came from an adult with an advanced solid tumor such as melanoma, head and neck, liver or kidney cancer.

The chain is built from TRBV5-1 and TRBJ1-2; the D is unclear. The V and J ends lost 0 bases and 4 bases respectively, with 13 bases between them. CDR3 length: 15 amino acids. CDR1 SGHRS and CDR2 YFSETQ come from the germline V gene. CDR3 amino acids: CASSLGRSLIYGYTF. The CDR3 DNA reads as TGCGCCAGCAGCTTGGGTAGATCCCTCATCTATGGCTACACCTTC.

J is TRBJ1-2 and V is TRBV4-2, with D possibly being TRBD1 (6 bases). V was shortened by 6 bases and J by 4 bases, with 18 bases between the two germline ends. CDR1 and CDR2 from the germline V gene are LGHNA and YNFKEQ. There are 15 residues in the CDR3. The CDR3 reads CASRTTGFAGYGYTF. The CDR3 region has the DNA TGTGCCAGCAGGACTACAGGGTTCGCTGGCTATGGCTACACCTTC.

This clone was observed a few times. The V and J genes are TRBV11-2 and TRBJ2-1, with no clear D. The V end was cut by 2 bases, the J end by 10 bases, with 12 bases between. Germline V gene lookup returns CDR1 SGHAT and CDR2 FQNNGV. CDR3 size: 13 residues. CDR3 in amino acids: CASSLWTIGEQFF. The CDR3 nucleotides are TGTGCCAGCAGCTTATGGACGATTGGGGAGCAGTTCTTC.

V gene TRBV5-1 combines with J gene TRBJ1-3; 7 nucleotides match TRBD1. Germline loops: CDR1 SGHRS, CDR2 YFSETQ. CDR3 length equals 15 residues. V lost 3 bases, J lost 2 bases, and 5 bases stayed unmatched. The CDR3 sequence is CASSSTGFTGNTIYF. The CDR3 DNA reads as TGCGCCAGCAGCTCGACAGGGTTTACTGGAAACACCATATATTTT.

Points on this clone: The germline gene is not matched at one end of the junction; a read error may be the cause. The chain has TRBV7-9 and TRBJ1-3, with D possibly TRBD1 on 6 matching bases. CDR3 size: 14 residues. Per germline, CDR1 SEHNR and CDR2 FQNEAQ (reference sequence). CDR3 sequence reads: CARSSGTPGNTIYF. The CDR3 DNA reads TGTGCCAGGAGCTCCGGGACACCAGGAAACACCATATATTTT.

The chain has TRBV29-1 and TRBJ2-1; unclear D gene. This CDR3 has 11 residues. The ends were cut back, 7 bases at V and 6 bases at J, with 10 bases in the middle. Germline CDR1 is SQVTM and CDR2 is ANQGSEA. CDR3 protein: CSAQLSNEQFF. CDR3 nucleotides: TGCAGCGCCCAGCTCAGCAATGAGCAGTTCTTC.

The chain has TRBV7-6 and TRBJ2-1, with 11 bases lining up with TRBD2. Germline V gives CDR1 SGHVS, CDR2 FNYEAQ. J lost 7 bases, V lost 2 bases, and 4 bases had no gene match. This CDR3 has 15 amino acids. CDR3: CASSLTSGSWNEQFF. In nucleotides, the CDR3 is TGTGCCAGCAGCTTAACTAGCGGGAGTTGGAATGAGCAGTTCTTC.

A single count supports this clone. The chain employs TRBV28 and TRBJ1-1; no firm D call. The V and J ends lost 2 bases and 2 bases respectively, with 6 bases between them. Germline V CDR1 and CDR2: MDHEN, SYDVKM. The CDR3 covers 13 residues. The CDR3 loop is CASSLVTNTEAFF. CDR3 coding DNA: TGTGCCAGCAGTTTAGTCACCAACACTGAAGCTTTCTTT.

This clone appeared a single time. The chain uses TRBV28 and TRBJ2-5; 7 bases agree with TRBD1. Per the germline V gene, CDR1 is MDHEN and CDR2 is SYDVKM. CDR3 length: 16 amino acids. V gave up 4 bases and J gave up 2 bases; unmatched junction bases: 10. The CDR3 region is CASSSYRTGKQETQYF. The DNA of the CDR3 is TGTGCCAGCAGTTCATACAGGACAGGAAAACAAGAGACCCAGTACTTC.

The CDR3 nucleotides read TGTGCCAGCAGCACCGGACGGGGCTCCTACGAGCAGTACTTC. Translation gives CASSTGRGSYEQYF. V gene TRBV7-2 combines with J gene TRBJ2-7; a possible D gene is TRBD2 (5 bases). The CDR3 contains 14 residues. With 5 bases removed from V and 0 bases from J, the gap between germline ends came to 11 bases. Germline V gene lookup returns CDR1 SGHTA and CDR2 FQGNSA.

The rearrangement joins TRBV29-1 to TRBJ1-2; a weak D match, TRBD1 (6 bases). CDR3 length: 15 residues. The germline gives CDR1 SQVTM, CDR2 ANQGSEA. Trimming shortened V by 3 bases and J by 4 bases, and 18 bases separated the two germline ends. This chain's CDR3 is CSVDGQGPPVYGYTF. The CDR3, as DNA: TGCAGCGTTGATGGGCAGGGGCCGCCTGTCTATGGCTACACCTTC.

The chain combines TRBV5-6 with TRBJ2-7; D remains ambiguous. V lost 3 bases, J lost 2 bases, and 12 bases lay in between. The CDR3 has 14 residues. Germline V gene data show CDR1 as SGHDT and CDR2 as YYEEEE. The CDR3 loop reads CASSSSHSTYEQYV. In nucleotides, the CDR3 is TGTGCCAGCAGCTCTTCCCACAGCACCTACGAGCAGTACGTC.

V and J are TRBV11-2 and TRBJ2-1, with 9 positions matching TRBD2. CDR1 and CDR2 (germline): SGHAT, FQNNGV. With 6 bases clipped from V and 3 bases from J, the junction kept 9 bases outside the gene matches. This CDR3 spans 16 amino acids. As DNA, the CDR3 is TGTGCCAGCAGTTCCCTTAGCGGGAGAGGCTACAATGAGCAGTTCTTC. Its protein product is CASSSLSGRGYNEQFF.

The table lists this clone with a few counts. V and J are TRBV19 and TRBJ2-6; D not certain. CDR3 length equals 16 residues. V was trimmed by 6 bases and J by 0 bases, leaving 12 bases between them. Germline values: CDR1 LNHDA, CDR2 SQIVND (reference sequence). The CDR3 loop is CASRERLNSGANVLTF. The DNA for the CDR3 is TGTGCCAGTAGAGAGAGACTGAACTCTGGGGCCAACGTCCTGACTTTC. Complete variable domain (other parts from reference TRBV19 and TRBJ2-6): DGGITQSPKYLFRKEGQNVTLSCEQNLNHDAMYWYRQDPGQGLRLIYYSQIVNDFQKGDIAEGYSVSREKKESFPLTVTSAQKNPTAFYLCASRERLNSGANVLTFGAGSRLTVL.

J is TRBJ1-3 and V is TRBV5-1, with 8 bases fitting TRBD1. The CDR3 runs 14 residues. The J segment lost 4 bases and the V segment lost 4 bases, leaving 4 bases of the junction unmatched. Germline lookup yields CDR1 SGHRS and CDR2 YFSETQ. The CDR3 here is CASSGWDRGNTIYF. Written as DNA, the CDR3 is TGCGCCAGCAGCGGCTGGGACAGGGGAAACACCATATATTTT.

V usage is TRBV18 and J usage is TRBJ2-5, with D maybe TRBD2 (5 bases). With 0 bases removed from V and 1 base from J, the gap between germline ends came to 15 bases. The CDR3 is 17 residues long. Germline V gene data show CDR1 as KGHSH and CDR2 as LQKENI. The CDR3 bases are TGTGCCAGCTCACCACCGGCATGGAGCGGATTCCAAGAGACCCAGTACTTC. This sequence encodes CASSPPAWSGFQETQYF.

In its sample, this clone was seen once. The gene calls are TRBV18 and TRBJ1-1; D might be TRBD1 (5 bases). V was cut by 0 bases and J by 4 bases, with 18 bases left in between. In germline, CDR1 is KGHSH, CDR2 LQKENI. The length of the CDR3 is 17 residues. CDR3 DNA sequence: TGTGCCAGCTCACCACCGACCGGGATGCTGGGGGGCACTGAAGCTTTCTTT. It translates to CASSPPTGMLGGTEAFF. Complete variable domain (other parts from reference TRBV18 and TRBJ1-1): NAGVMQNPRHLVRRRGQEARLRCSPMKGHSHVYWYRQLPEEGLKFMVYLQKENIIDESGMPKERFSAEFPKEGPSILRIQQVVRGDSAAYFCASSPPTGMLGGTEAFFGQGTRLTVV.

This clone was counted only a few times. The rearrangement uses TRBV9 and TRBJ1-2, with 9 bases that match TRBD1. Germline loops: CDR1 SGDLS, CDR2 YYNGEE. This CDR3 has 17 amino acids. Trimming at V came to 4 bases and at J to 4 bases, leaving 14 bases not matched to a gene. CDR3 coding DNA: TGTGCCAGCAGCCAATCCCTCCGGGACAGGGACCCCTATGGCTACACCTTC. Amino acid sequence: CASSQSLRDRDPYGYTF.

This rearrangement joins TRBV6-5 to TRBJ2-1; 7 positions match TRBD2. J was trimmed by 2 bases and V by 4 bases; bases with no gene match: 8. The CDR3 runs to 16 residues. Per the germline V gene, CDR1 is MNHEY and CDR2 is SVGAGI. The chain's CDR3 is CASSFSGTTTYNEQFF. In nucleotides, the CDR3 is TGTGCCAGCAGTTTCTCCGGGACTACAACCTACAATGAGCAGTTCTTC.

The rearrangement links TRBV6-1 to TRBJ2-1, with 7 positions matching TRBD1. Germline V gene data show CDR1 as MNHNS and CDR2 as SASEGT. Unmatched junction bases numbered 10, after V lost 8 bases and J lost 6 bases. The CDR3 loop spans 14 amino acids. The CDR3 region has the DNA TGTGCCAGCGGCTTTGCGGACAGGTTCAATGAGCAGTTCTTC. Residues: CASGFADRFNEQFF.

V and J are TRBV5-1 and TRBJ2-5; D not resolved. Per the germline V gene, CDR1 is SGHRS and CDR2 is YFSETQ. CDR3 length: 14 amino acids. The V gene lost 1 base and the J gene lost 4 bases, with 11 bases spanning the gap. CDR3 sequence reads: CASSLIVTRETQYF. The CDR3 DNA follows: TGCGCCAGCAGCTTGATTGTGACAAGAGAGACCCAGTACTTC.

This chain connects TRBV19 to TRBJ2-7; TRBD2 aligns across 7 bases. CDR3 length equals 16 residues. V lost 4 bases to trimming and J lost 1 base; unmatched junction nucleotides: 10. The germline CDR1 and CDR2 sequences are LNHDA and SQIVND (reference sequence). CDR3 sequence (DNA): TGTGCCAGTAGTACGGGGCTAGCTAGCGGATCCTACGAGCAGTACTTC. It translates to CASSTGLASGSYEQYF.

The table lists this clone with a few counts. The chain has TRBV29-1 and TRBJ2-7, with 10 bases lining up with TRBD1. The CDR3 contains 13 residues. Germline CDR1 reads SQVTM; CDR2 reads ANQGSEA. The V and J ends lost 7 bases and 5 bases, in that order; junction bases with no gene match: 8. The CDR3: CSALGQGFNEQYF. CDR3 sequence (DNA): TGCAGCGCTTTGGGACAGGGGTTCAACGAGCAGTACTTC.

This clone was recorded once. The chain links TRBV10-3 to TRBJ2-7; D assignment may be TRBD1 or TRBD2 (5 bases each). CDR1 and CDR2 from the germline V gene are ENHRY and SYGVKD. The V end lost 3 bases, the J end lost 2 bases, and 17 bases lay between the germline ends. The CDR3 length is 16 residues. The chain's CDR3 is CAISDSPGRDTYEQYF. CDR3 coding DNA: TGTGCCATCAGTGACTCCCCGGGACGAGATACCTACGAGCAGTACTTC.

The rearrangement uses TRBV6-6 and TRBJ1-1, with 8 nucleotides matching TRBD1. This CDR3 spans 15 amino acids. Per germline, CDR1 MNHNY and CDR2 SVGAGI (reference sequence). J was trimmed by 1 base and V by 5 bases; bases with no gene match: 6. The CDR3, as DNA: TGTGCCAGCAGTAGCGACAGGGGAGCGAACACTGAAGCTTTCTTT. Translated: CASSSDRGANTEAFF.

This chain's CDR3 is CASSFFDSGEQYV. The CDR3 bases are TGTGCCAGCAGCTTTTTCGATTCTGGGGAGCAGTACGTC. This chain links TRBV7-8 with TRBJ2-7; no clear D. CDR3 size: 13 residues. The V end was cut by 3 bases, the J end by 7 bases, with 13 bases between. CDR1 and CDR2 (germline): SGHVS, FQNEAQ.

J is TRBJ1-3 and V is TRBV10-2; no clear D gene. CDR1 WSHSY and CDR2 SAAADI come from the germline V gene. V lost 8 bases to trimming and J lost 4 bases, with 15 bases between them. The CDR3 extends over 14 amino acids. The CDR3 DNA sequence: TGCGCCAGCTCTCTTTTTAAAAACGGAAACACCATATATTTT. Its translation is CASSLFKNGNTIYF.